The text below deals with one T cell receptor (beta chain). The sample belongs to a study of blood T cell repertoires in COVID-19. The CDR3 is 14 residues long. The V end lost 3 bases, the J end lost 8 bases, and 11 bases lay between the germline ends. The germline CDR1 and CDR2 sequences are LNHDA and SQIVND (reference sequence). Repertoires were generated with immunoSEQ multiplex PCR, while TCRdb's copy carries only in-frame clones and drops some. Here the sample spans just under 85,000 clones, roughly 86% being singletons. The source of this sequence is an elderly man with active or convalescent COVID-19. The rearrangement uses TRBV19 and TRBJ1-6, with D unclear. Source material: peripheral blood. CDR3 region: CASSIIARDSPLHF. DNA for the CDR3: TGTGCCAGTAGTATTATTGCTCGGGATTCACCCCTCCACTTT.